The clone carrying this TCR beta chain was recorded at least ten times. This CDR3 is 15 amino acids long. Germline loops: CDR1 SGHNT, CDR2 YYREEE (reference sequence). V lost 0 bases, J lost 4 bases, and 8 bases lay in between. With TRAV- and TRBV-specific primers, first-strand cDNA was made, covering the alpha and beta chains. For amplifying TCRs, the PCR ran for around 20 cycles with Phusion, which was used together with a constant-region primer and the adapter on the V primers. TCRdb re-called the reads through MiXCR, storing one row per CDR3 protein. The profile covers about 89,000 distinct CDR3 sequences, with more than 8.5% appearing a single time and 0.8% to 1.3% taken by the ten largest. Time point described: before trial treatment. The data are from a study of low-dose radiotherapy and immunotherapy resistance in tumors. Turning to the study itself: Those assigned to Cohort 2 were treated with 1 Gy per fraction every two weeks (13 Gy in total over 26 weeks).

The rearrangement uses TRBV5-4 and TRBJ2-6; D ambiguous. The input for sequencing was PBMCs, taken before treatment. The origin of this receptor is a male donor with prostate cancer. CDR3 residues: CASSLGHSGANVLTF. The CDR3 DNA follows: TGTGCCAGCAGCTTGGGGCACTCGGGGGCCAACGTCCTGACTTTC. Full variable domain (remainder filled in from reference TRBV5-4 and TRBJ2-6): ETGVTQSPTHLIKTRGQQVTLRCSSQSGHNTVSWYQQALGQGPQFIFQYYREEENGRGNFPPRFSGLQFPNYSSELNVNALELDDSALYLCASSLGHSGANVLTFGAGSRLTVL.